The 11 T cell receptor beta chains below all came from one sample that was sequenced in a study of cytomegalovirus exposure and HLA in healthy donors. PCR primers comprised 60 Vbeta and 13 Jbeta primers. Here immunoSEQ multiplex PCR was the method, and the copy in TCRdb shows in-frame clones only, minus some. The repertoire holds 55,000 to 70,000 clones, with 55% to 65% as singletons. Material: PBMCs. The receptor set was obtained from a woman in her forties or fifties in good health and CMV-seronegative.

The chain carries TRBV7-2 and TRBJ2-7; TRBD2 matches 8 bases. The germline V gene has CDR1 SGHTA and CDR2 FQGNSA. This CDR3 contains 15 residues. V lost 5 bases and J lost 3; bases outside the gene matches: 9. The CDR3 region is CASSRSAGEYYEQYF. The CDR3 coding sequence is TGTGCCAGCAGCAGATCAGCGGGAGAGTACTACGAGCAGTACTTC.

The chain has TRBV4-3 and TRBJ2-3; 10 nucleotides align to TRBD1. V shed 1 base and J 2 bases; nucleotides not matched to a gene: 6. From germline, CDR1 is LGHNA and CDR2 YSLEER. CDR3 length equals 17 residues. CDR3 DNA sequence: TGCGCCAGCAGCCAAGGGACAGGGGGTTACCCCACAGATACGCAGTATTTT. Translation gives CASSQGTGGYPTDTQYF.

The chain has TRBV1 and TRBJ2-2; TRBD2 was called by the table and not checked on the DNA. TRBV1 is flagged as a pseudogene. This CDR3 is 18 amino acids long. The CDR3 DNA sequence: TGCACCATCAGCCATCTCGGGGGGGGATACCTCTATGCCGGGGAGCTGTTTTTT. This encodes CTISHLGGGYLYAGELFF.

The chain's CDR3 is CASSLSRGKDTEAFF. The CDR3 DNA reads as TGTGCCAGCAGCTTAAGCAGGGGGAAGGACACTGAAGCTTTCTTT. J is TRBJ1-1 and V is TRBV7-3; 7 nucleotides match TRBD1. The CDR3 has 15 residues. Trimming removed 1 base from V and 3 bases from J; junction bases left unmatched: 5. The germline CDR1 and CDR2 sequences are SGHTA and FQGTGA.

This chain joins TRBV5-8 and TRBJ1-1; D gene ambiguous. The CDR3 loop spans 15 amino acids. Germline CDR1 reads SGHTS; CDR2 reads YDEGEE. The germline V and J ends were trimmed by 1 base and 1 base, with 11 bases remaining between them. The CDR3 DNA reads TGTGCCAGCAGCTTGTACGCAGGTTGGAACACTGAAGCTTTCTTT. Encoded protein: CASSLYAGWNTEAFF.

The gene calls are TRBV11-2 and TRBJ2-5, with TRBD2 as a possible D gene (5 bases). The CDR3 length is 13 residues. Germline CDR1 reads SGHAT; CDR2 reads FQNNGV. The V end lost 6 bases, the J end lost 5 bases, and 13 bases lay between the germline ends. The chain's CDR3 is CASRGGLGETQYF. The DNA for the CDR3 is TGTGCCAGCAGAGGAGGTTTAGGGGAGACCCAGTACTTC.

The chain is built from TRBV4-3 and TRBJ2-7; 14 nucleotides line up with TRBD2. The J segment lost 6 bases and the V segment lost 1 base, leaving 2 bases of the junction unmatched. The CDR3 contains 15 residues. Per the germline V gene, CDR1 is LGHNA and CDR2 is YSLEER. The CDR3, as DNA: TGCGCCAGCAGCCAAGGGACTAGCGGGAGGAGCGAGCAGTACTTC. It is translated as CASSQGTSGRSEQYF.

The chain links TRBV7-2 to TRBJ1-5; D ambiguous. With 2 bases removed from V and 6 bases from J, the gap between germline ends came to 14 bases. In germline, CDR1 is SGHTA, CDR2 FQGNSA. The CDR3 covers 15 residues. The CDR3: CASSLYLLRGQPQHF. DNA of the CDR3: TGTGCCAGCAGCTTATATCTCCTTAGAGGTCAGCCCCAGCATTTT.

V gene TRBV5-1 combines with J gene TRBJ1-1; D remains unclear. Trimming stripped 3 bases from V and 0 bases from J, with 21 bases between. CDR3 length equals 18 residues. Germline CDR1 reads SGHRS; CDR2 reads YFSETQ. The CDR3 region is CASSSMGYRSGLNTEAFF. The CDR3 coding sequence is TGCGCCAGCAGCTCTATGGGGTATCGATCGGGGTTGAACACTGAAGCTTTCTTT.

Points on this clone: The junction differs from germline at one of its ends, possibly a read error. The rearrangement joins TRBV28 to TRBJ1-5; possible D gene TRBD1, 5 bases. The CDR3 runs to 17 residues. Per germline, CDR1 MDHEN and CDR2 SYDVKM. In DNA form, the CDR3 reads TGTGACAGCAGTCCCCACCCACAGTGGGGGGGGGATCAGCCCCAGCATTTT. This codes for CDSSPHPQWGGDQPQHF.

This chain joins TRBV4-1 and TRBJ1-2; 7 bases map to TRBD1. Germline assignment: CDR1 MGHRA and CDR2 YSYEKL. The CDR3 has 17 residues. The ends lost 3 bases at V and 1 base at J; junction bases unmatched: 11. The CDR3 here is CASSQTGSRFFNYGYTF. DNA of the CDR3: TGCGCCAGCAGCCAGACAGGGAGCCGGTTTTTTAACTATGGCTACACCTTC.